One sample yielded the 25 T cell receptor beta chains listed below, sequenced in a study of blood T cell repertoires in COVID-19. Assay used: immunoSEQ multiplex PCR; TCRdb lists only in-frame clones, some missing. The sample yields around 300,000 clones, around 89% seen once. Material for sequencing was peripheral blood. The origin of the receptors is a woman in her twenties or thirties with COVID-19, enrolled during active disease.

The CDR3 DNA sequence: TGTGCCAGCAGTCGCGAAGGACACTCTGGAAACACCATATATTTT. This sequence encodes CASSREGHSGNTIYF. The chain is built from TRBV2 and TRBJ1-3; maybe TRBD1 (5 bases). Germline V CDR1 and CDR2: SNHLY, FYNNEI. V gave up 5 bases and J gave up 0 bases, with 11 bases separating them. This CDR3 has 15 amino acids.

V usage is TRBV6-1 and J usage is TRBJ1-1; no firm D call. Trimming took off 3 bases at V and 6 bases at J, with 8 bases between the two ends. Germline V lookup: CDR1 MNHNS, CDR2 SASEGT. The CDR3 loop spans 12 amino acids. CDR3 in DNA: TGTGCCAGCAGTGAGGTCTATTCTGAAGCTTTCTTT. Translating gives CASSEVYSEAFF.

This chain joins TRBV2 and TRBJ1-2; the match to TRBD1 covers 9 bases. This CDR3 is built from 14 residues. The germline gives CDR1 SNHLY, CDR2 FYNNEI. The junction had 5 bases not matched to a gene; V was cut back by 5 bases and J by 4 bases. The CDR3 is CASSLDRGLYGYTF. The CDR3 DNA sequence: TGTGCCAGCAGTTTGGACAGGGGCCTCTATGGCTACACCTTC.

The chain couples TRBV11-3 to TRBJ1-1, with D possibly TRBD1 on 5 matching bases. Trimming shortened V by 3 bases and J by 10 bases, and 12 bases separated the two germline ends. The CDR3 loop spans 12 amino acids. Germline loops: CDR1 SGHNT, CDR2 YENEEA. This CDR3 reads CASSFSTGIAFF. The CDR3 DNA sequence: TGTGCCAGCAGCTTTAGCACAGGCATAGCTTTCTTT.

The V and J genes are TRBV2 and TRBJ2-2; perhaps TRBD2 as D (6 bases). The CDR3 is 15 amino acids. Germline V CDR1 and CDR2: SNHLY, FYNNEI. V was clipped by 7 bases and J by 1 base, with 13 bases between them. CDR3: CASTASGRNTGELFF. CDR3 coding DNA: TGTGCCAGCACGGCAAGCGGGCGGAACACCGGGGAGCTGTTTTTT.

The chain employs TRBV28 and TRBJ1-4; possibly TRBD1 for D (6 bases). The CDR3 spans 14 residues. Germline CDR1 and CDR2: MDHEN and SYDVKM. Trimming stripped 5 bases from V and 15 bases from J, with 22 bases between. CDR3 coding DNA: TGTGCCAGCAGTCAGAGACAGGCACCGCTTGACTTGTTTTTT. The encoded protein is CASSQRQAPLDLFF.

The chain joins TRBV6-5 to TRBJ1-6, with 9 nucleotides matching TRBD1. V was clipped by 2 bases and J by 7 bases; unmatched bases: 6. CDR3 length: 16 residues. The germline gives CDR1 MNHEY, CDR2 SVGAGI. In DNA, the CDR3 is TGTGCCAGCAGTTACCCAACGGACAGGGGAAATTCACCCCTCCACTTT. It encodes CASSYPTDRGNSPLHF.

The DNA of the CDR3 is TGTGCCAGCAAGACGGAGACTCCGAACACTGAAGCTTTCTTT. The encoded protein is CASKTETPNTEAFF. The V gene is TRBV7-9, the J gene TRBJ1-1; D gene uncertain. CDR3 length: 14 amino acids. V was cut by 7 bases and J by 1 base, with 13 bases left in between. Germline lookup yields CDR1 SEHNR and CDR2 FQNEAQ (reference sequence).

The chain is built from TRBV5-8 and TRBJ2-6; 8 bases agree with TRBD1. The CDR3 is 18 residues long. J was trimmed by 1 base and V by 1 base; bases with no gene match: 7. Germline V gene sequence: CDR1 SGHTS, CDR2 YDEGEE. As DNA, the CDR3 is TGTGCCAGCAGCTTGCAAGGACAGGGATATTCTGGGGCCAACGTCCTGACTTTC. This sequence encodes CASSLQGQGYSGANVLTF.

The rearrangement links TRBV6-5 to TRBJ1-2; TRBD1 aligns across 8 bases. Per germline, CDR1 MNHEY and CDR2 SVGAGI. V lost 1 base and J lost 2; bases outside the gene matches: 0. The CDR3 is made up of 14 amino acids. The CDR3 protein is CASSYYRGNYGYTF. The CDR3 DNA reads TGTGCCAGCAGTTACTACAGGGGGAACTATGGCTACACCTTC.

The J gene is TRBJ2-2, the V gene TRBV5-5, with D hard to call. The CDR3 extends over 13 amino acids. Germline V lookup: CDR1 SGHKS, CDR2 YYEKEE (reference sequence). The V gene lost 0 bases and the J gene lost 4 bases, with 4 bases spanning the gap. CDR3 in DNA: TGTGCCAGCAGCTTGGACGGCACCGGGGAGCTGTTTTTT. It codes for CASSLDGTGELFF.

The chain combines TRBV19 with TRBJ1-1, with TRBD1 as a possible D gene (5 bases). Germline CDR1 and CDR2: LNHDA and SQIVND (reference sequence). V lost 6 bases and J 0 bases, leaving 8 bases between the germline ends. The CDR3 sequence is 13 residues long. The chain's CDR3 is CASRGRVNTEAFF. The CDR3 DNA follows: TGTGCCAGTAGGGGCAGGGTGAACACTGAAGCTTTCTTT. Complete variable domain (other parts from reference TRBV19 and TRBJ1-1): DGGITQSPKYLFRKEGQNVTLSCEQNLNHDAMYWYRQDPGQGLRLIYYSQIVNDFQKGDIAEGYSVSREKKESFPLTVTSAQKNPTAFYLCASRGRVNTEAFFGQGTRLTVV.

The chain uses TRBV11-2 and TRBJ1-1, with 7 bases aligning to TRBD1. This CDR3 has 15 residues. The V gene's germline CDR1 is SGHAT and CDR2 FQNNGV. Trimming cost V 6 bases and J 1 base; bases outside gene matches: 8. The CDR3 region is CASRNPGGRNTEAFF. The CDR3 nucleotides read TGTGCCAGCAGAAACCCAGGGGGGAGGAACACTGAAGCTTTCTTT.

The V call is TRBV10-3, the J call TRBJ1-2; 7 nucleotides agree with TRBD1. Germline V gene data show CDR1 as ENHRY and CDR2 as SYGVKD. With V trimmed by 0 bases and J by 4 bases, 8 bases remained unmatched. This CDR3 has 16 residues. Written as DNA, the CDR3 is TGTGCCATCAGTGAGTCCCTAGGGGGCTTTGGCTATGGCTACACCTTC. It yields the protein CAISESLGGFGYGYTF.

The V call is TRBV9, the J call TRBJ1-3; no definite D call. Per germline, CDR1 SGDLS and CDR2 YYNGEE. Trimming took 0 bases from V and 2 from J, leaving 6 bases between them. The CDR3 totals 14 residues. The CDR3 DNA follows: TGTGCCAGCAGCGTAGGCGGGACTGGAAACACCATATATTTT. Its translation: CASSVGGTGNTIYF.

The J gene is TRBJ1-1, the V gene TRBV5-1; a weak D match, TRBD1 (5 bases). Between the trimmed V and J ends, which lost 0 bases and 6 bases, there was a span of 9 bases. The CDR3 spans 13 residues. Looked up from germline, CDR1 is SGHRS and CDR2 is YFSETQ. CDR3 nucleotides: TGCGCCAGCAGCTTGGAAGGGGTTGCTGAAGCTTTCTTT. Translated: CASSLEGVAEAFF.

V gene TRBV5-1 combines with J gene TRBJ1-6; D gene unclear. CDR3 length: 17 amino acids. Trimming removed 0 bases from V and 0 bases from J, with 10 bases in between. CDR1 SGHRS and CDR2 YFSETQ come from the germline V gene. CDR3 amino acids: CASSLVSVSSYNSPLHF. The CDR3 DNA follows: TGCGCCAGCAGCTTGGTGTCGGTTAGCTCCTATAATTCACCCCTCCACTTT.

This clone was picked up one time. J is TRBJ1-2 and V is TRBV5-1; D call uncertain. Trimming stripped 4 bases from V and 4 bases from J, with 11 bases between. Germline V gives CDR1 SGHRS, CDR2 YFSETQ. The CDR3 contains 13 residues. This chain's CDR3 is CASSIDGSYGYTF. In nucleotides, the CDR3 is TGCGCCAGCAGCATCGATGGTAGCTATGGCTACACCTTC.

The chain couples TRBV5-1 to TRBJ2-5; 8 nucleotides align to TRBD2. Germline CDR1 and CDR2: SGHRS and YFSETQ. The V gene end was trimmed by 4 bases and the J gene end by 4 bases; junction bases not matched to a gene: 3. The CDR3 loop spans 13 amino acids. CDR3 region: CASSPGLVETQYF. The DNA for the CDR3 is TGCGCCAGCAGCCCGGGACTAGTAGAGACCCAGTACTTC.

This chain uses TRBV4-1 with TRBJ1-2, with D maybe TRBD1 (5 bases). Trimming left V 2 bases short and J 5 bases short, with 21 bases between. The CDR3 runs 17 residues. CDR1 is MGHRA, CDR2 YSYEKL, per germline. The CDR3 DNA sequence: TGCGCCAGCAGCCAATGGCAGGCCGAAAGGGGCCTTTATGGCTACACCTTC. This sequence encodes CASSQWQAERGLYGYTF.

CDR3 in DNA: TGTGCCAGCAGGCATAGCGGGGGGGCGAATGAGCAGTTCTTC. Translated, it gives CASRHSGGANEQFF. V gene TRBV11-2 combines with J gene TRBJ2-1; the match to TRBD2 covers 11 bases. The CDR3 loop spans 14 amino acids. The V segment lost 6 bases and the J segment 7 bases; nucleotides outside the gene matches: 5. Germline-derived CDR1 and CDR2 are SGHAT and FQNNGV.

The CDR3 here is CASSPTGLNSPLHF. Written as DNA, the CDR3 is TGTGCCAGCTCACCGACCGGACTAAATTCACCCCTCCACTTT. This rearrangement joins TRBV18 to TRBJ1-6; D is unclear. The CDR3 is 14 amino acids. Germline V CDR1 and CDR2: KGHSH, LQKENI. V dropped 3 bases and J dropped 7 bases, with 10 bases sitting between them.

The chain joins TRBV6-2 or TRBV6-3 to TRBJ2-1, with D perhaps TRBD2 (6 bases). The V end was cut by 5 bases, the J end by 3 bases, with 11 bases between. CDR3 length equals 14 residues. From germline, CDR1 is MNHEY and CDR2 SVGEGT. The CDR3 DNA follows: TGTGCCAGCAGTCACACGACTAGCTACAATGAGCAGTTCTTC. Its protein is CASSHTTSYNEQFF.

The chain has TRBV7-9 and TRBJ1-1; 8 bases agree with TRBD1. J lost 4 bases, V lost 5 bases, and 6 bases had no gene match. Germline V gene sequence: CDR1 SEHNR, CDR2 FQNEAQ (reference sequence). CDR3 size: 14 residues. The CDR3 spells CASSVRGQVTEAFF. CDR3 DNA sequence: TGTGCCAGCAGCGTCAGGGGGCAGGTCACTGAAGCTTTCTTT.

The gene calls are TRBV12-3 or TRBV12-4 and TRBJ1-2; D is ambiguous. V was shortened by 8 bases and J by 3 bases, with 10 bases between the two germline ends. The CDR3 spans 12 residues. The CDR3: CASALGYYGYTF. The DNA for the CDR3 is TGTGCCAGCGCACTCGGGTACTATGGCTACACCTTC.